This TCR beta chain stems from a study of neoadjuvant nivolumab and ipilimumab in lung cancer. Study-wide results and limits: A small number of samples were TCR sequenced. Resected-tumor TCR richness correlated positively with pretherapy blood richness. Compared with tumor-adjacent uninvolved lung, resected tumors showed greater richness and clonality.

V lost 0 bases and J lost 4, with 10 bases in between. The germline V gene encodes CDR1 MNHEY and CDR2 SMNVEV (reference sequence). This CDR3 is 15 amino acids long. The assay was immunoSEQ multiplex PCR, and TCRdb's table has in-frame clones only and misses some. The sample consists of about 27,000 clones, roughly 76% of them appearing once. In regard to this clone: The antigen is unknown.

The source was tumor tissue, collected after neoadjuvant nivolumab, alone or with ipilimumab, at or shortly before surgery. This clonotype was sampled from an adult with non-small cell lung cancer. The rearrangement links TRBV27 to TRBJ2-1; D is undetermined. The CDR3 DNA sequence: TGTGCCAGCAGTTTATCCCTCCCGCGTTACAATGAGCAGTTCTTC. Translation: CASSLSLPRYNEQFF.